This is a list of T cell receptor beta chains from one sample in a study of glioma-infiltrating T cells. MiXCR was run by TCRdb on the multiplex PCR reads, yielding one entry per CDR3 protein. Of approximately 100,000 distinct CDR3 sequences in the sample, 25% to 30% were seen once. The specimen sequenced was glioma tissue, nonneoplastic brain tissue, or PBMCs (not recorded which). All receptors come from a human donor with low-grade glioma or glioblastoma, undergoing nonglioma brain surgery, or in good health (not recorded which). Each CDR3 is given with its conserved first and last residue. The D gene is left open where the match is weak. A row's size may be missing; if present it is once, few, many or a size class.

d_gene,j_gene,abundance,v_gene,CDR3aa,CDR3nt
TRBD1,TRBJ1-6,-,TRBV18,CARSPRQGDVSPLHF,TGTGCCAGGTCACCACGGCAGGGGGATGTCTCACCCCTCCACTTT
TRBD1,TRBJ2-5,many,TRBV20-1,CSATSGTGQIKTQYF,TGCAGTGCAACCTCCGGGACAGGGCAGATAAAGACCCAGTACTTC
-,TRBJ1-3,few,TRBV30,CAWSPGGNTIYF,TGTGCCTGGAGCCCAGGGGGAAACACCATATATTTT
-,TRBJ1-1,many,TRBV10-3,CAITYDTSNTEAFF,TGTGCCATCACCTACGACACCTCGAACACTGAAGCTTTCTTT
-,TRBJ2-1,-,TRBV7-2,CASSLSAGGNDQFF,TGTGCCAGCAGCCTATCCGCCGGGGGCAATGATCAGTTCTTC
-,TRBJ2-5,many,TRBV18,CASSWDNLTQYF,TGTGCCAGCTCTTGGGACAACTTGACCCAGTACTTC
-,TRBJ1-1,-,TRBV5-1,CASSFRHTNTEAFF,TGCGCCAGCAGCTTTAGACATACGAACACTGAGGCTTTCTTT
-,TRBJ2-7,few,TRBV29-1,CSVALRSRVYEQYF,TGCAGCGTTGCTCTTCGTTCCAGGGTCTACGAGCAGTACTTC
TRBD1,TRBJ1-2,many,TRBV2,CASSLGGAGGYTYGYTF,TGTGCCAGCAGTCTGGGCGGGGCAGGGGGATATACCTATGGCTACACCTTC
TRBD2,TRBJ2-3,few,TRBV29-1,CSAQGLAITDTQYF,TGCAGCGCCCAGGGACTAGCAATTACAGATACGCAGTATTTT
-,TRBJ2-7,many,TRBV7-2,CASSPQGGSHEQYF,TGTGCCAGCAGCCCCCAGGGGGGTTCGCACGAGCAGTACTTC
-,TRBJ2-1,many,TRBV12-3/TRBV12-4,CASSSTSSYNEQFF,TGTGCCAGCAGTTCTACTAGCTCCTACAATGAGCAGTTCTTC
-,TRBJ1-1,many,TRBV20-1,CSARDKGGTNTEAFF,TGCAGTGCTAGAGATAAGGGGGGGACGAACACTGAAGCTTTCTTT
-,TRBJ1-1,many,TRBV10-3,CAISPRGLLNTEAFF,TGTGCCATCAGTCCCAGGGGTTTACTGAACACTGAAGCTTTCTTT
TRBD1,TRBJ1-1,few,TRBV29-1,CSSGQGSTEAFF,TGCAGCTCGGGACAGGGGAGCACTGAAGCTTTCTTT
-,TRBJ1-5,many,TRBV2,CASTTTGSNQPQHF,TGTGCCTCTACAACTACAGGGAGCAATCAGCCCCAGCATTTT
-,TRBJ1-2,-,TRBV12-5,CATRQERAVASYGYTF,TGTGCTACGCGTCAGGAGCGCGCGGTTGCCTCCTATGGCTACACCTTC
TRBD1,TRBJ2-1,many,TRBV18,CASGGSGGANEQFF,TGTGCCAGCGGCGGGTCAGGGGGAGCCAATGAGCAGTTCTTC
-,TRBJ2-1,many,TRBV28,CASRGSQRSSYNEQFF,TGTGCCAGCAGGGGTTCCCAGCGGAGCTCCTACAATGAGCAGTTCTTC
-,TRBJ2-1,-,TRBV5-1,CASSYRDPTYNEQFF,TGCGCCAGCAGCTACCGGGACCCAACCTACAATGAGCAGTTCTTC
TRBD1,TRBJ2-2,-,TRBV6-2/TRBV6-3,CASSRQGAGELFF,TGTGCCAGCAGCAGACAGGGGGCCGGGGAGCTGTTTTTT
-,TRBJ2-5,few,TRBV11-3,CASSLAMTVFQETQYF,TGTGCCAGCAGCTTAGCGATGACAGTATTCCAAGAGACCCAGTACTTC
TRBD1,TRBJ2-3,many,TRBV29-1,CSVGQGGTDTQYF,TGCAGCGTTGGACAGGGGGGCACAGATACGCAGTATTTT
-,TRBJ1-5,many,TRBV4-1,CASSQGWGDSNQPQHF,TGCGCCAGCAGCCAAGGATGGGGCGATAGCAATCAGCCCCAGCATTTT
-,TRBJ2-1,-,TRBV29-1,CSVGESEQFF,TGCAGCGTGGGGGAGAGTGAGCAGTTCTTC
-,TRBJ1-1,many,TRBV12-3/TRBV12-4,CASSWQENTEAFF,TGTGCCAGCAGTTGGCAGGAGAACACTGAAGCTTTCTTT
-,TRBJ1-1,many,TRBV6-6,CASSYRVNTEAFF,TGTGCCAGCAGTTACAGGGTGAACACTGAAGCTTTCTTT
TRBD1,TRBJ2-1,-,TRBV6-5,CASESTGSSYNEQFF,TGTGCCAGCGAGTCGACAGGGAGCTCCTACAATGAGCAGTTCTTC
TRBD2,TRBJ2-7,-,TRBV3-1,CASSQIRGTSGNEQYF,TGTGCCAGCAGCCAAATTCGAGGGACTAGCGGGAACGAGCAGTACTTC
-,TRBJ1-1,many,TRBV7-2,CASSLGKSRAEAFF,TGTGCCAGCAGCTTAGGCAAGAGCCGGGCTGAAGCTTTCTTT
-,TRBJ1-6,-,TRBV28,CASSLWDILNPPLHF,TGCGCCAGCAGCTTATGGGACATCCTGAATCCACCCCTCCACTTT
TRBD1,TRBJ1-1,-,TRBV12-3/TRBV12-4,CASMVSGTVSEAFF,TGTGCCAGCATGGTTTCCGGGACAGTGAGTGAAGCTTTCTTT
TRBD1,TRBJ2-7,many,TRBV28,CASSLGVDRGLGQYF,TGTGCCAGCAGTTTAGGGGTGGACAGGGGGCTGGGGCAGTACTTC
TRBD2,TRBJ2-7,many,TRBV4-1,CASSQDSSTSGVYEQYF,TGCGCCAGCAGCCAAGACTCCTCGACTAGCGGGGTATACGAGCAGTACTTC
-,TRBJ1-1,few,TRBV7-3,CASSLSAGNTEAFF,TGTGCCAGCAGCTTAAGCGCAGGGAACACTGAAGCTTTCTTT
TRBD2,TRBJ2-6,-,TRBV7-2,CASSLAGGSAGANVLTF,TGTGCCAGCAGCTTAGCGGGGGGGAGTGCTGGGGCCAACGTCCTAACTTTC
TRBD1,TRBJ2-1,few,TRBV12-3/TRBV12-4,CASGGQGAANEQFF,TGTGCCAGCGGGGGACAGGGAGCGGCCAATGAGCAGTTCTTC
-,TRBJ1-5,many,TRBV19,CASSIRIVPQHF,TGTGCCAGTAGTATCCGTATCGTGCCCCAGCATTTT
-,TRBJ1-5,many,TRBV18,CASSRDGTLNQPQHF,TGTGCCAGCTCACGTGACGGGACCCTCAATCAGCCCCAGCATTTT
TRBD2,TRBJ2-3,few,TRBV7-3,CASSFSGGDTDTQYF,TGTGCCAGCAGCTTCAGCGGGGGGGACACAGATACGCAGTATTTT
-,TRBJ2-3,-,TRBV30,CAWSVERAFSTDTQYF,TGTGCCTGGAGTGTTGAGAGGGCCTTTAGCACAGATACGCAGTATTTT
-,TRBJ2-3,many,TRBV4-3,CASSQDRVWTDTQYF,TGCGCCAGCAGCCAAGACAGGGTTTGGACAGATACGCAGTATTTT
TRBD1,TRBJ2-7,-,TRBV6-6,CSSAGGLPEQYF,TGTTCCAGTGCAGGGGGCCTACCCGAGCAGTACTTC
-,TRBJ1-5,many,TRBV15,CATSRAGGASNQPQHF,TGTGCCACCAGCAGAGCGGGGGGTGCAAGCAATCAGCCCCAGCATTTT
TRBD2,TRBJ2-3,many,TRBV7-6,CASSSGILAGTDTQYF,TGTGCCAGCAGCTCAGGGATTCTAGCGGGCACAGATACGCAGTATTTT
-,TRBJ1-3,-,TRBV28,CASSRSSSRSTIYF,TGTGCCAGCAGTAGGAGTAGCTCTCGAAGCACCATATATTTT
TRBD1,TRBJ1-2,many,TRBV7-9,CASSSGTVYGYTF,TGTGCCAGCAGCTCCGGGACAGTCTATGGCTACACCTTC